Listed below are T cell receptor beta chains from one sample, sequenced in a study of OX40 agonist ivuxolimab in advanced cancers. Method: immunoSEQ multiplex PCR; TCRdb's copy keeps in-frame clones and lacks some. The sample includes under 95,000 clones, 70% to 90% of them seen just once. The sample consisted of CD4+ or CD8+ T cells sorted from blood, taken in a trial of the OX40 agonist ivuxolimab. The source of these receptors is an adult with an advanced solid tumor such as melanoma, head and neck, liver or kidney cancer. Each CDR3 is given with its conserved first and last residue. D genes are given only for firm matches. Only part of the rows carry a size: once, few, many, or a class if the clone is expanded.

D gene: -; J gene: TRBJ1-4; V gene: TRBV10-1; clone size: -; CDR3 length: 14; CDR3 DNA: TGCGCCAGCAGTGAAGGGGCAACTAATGAAAAACTGTTTTTT; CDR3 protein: CASSEGATNEKLFF
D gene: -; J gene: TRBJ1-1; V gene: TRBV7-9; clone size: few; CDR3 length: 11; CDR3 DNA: TGTGCCAGCAGCTTTAGAACTGAAGCTTTCTTT; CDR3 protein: CASSFRTEAFF
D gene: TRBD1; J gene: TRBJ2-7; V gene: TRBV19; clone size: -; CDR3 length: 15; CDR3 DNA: TGTGCCAGTAGTATGGGGACAGGGCGAACCTACGAGCAGTACTTC; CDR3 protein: CASSMGTGRTYEQYF
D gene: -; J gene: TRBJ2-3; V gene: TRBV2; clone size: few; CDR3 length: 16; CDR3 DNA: TGTGCCAGCAGCCTACCGAGTAGACGCCCTACAGATACGCAGTATTTT; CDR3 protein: CASSLPSRRPTDTQYF
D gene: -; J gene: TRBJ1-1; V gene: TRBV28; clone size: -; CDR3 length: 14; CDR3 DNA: TGTGCCAGCAGTCCACCCGGTTGGAACACTGAAGCTTTCTTT; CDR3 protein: CASSPPGWNTEAFF
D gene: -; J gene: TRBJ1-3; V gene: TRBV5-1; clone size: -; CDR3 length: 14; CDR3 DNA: TGCGCCAGCAGCTTGGGCAGCTCTGGAAACACCATATATTTT; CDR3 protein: CASSLGSSGNTIYF
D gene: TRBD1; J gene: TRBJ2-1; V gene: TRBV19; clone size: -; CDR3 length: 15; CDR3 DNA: TGTGCCAGTAGTATAAAAGGGGGCCGCAAGAATGAGCAGTTCTTC; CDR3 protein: CASSIKGGRKNEQFF
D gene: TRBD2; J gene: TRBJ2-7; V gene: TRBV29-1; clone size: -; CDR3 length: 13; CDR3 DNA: TGCAGCGTTGAAGCGGGCGGGAGGAACGAGCAGTACTTC; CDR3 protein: CSVEAGGRNEQYF
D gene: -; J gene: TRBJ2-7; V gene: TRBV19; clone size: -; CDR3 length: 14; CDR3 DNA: TGTGCCAGTAAGGGAGGAAACAACCCTTACGAGCAGTACTTC; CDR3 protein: CASKGGNNPYEQYF
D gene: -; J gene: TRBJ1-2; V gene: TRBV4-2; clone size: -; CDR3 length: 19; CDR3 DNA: TGTGCCAGCAGCCAAGATTCATTGGCAGGGGTTTCGTCTAACTATGGCTACACCTTC; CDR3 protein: CASSQDSLAGVSSNYGYTF
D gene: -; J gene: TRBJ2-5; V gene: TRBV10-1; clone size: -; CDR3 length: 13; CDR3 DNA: TGCGCCAGCAGGCCCGGGACTCAAGAGACCCAGTACTTC; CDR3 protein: CASRPGTQETQYF
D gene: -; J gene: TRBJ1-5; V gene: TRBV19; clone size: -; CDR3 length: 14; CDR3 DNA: TGTGCCAGTAGTATTGGTCCGGGAAATTCTCCCCAGCATTTT; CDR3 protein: CASSIGPGNSPQHF
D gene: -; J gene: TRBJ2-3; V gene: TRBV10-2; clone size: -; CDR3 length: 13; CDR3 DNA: TGCGCCAGCATTAGGTACCCCCAAGATACGCAGTATTTT; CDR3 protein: CASIRYPQDTQYF
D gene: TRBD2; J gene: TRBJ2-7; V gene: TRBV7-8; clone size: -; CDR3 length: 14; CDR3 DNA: TGTGCCAGCAGCTTAGTAACGGGAGGGAACGAGCAGTACTTC; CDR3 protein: CASSLVTGGNEQYF
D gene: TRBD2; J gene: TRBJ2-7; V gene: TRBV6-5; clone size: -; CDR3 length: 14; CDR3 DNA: TGTGCCAGCAGGATGGGACTACAAGTAGGCGAGCAGTACTTC; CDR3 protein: CASRMGLQVGEQYF
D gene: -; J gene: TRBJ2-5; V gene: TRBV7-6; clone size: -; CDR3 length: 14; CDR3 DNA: TGTGCCAGCAGCCCTACGGCACGGCAAGAGACCCAGTACTTC; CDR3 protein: CASSPTARQETQYF
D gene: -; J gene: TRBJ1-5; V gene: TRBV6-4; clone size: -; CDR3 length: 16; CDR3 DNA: TGTGCCAGCAGTGAGTACGGAACTTATAGCAATCAGCCCCAGCATTTT; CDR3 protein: CASSEYGTYSNQPQHF
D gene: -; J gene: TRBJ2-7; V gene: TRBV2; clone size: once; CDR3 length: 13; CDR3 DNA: TGTGCCAGCGGTGCGGCAGGGACTTACGAGCAGTACTTC; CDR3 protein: CASGAAGTYEQYF
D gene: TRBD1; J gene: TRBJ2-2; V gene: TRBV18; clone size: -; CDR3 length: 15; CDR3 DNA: TGTGCCAGCTCACAAGGGACAGGGGCCACCGGGGAGCTGTTTTTT; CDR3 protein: CASSQGTGATGELFF
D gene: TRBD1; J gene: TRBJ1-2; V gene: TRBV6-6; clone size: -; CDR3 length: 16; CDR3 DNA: TGTGCCAGCAGTACTGGGGGACAGTTCCTTAACTATGGCTACACCTTC; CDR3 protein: CASSTGGQFLNYGYTF
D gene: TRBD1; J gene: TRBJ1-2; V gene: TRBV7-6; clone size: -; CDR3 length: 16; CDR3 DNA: TGTGCCAGCAGCTTAGGAGGACAGGGGATACCCTATGGCTACACCTTC; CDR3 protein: CASSLGGQGIPYGYTF
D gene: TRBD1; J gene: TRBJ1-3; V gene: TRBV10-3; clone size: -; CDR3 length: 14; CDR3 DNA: TGTGCCACTGGGGACAGGGGTCGTGGAAACACCATATATTTT; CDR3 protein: CATGDRGRGNTIYF
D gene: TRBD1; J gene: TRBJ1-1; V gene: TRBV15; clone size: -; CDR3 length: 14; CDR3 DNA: TGTGCCACCAGCAGAGATTACGGGACAGGGGACCAGTCGTTT; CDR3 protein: CATSRDYGTGDQSF
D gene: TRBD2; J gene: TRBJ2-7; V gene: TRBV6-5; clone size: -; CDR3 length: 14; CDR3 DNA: TGTGCCAGCACCCGTGGAAGCGGGAGCTACGAGCAGTACTTC; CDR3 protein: CASTRGSGSYEQYF
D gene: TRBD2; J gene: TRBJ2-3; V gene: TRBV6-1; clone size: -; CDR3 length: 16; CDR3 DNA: TGTGCCAGCAGTGTGGGACTAGCGGGAGGTACAGATACGCAGTATTTT; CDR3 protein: CASSVGLAGGTDTQYF
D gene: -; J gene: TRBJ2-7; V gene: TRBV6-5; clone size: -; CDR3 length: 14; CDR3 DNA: TGTGCCAGCAGGGAACTGAGGTGGGGCTCCGAGCAGTACTTC; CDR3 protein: CASRELRWGSEQYF
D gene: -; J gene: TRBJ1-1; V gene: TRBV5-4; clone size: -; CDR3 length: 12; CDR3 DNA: TGTGCCAGCAGCTTTACGGACAGAGTAGCTTTCTTT; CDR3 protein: CASSFTDRVAFF
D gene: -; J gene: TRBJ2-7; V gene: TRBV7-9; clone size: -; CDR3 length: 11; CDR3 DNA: TGTGCCAGCAGCTTGGTCCACGAGCAGTACTTC; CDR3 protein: CASSLVHEQYF
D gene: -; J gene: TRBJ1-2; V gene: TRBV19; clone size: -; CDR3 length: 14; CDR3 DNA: TGTGCCAGTAGTAAGGACACGCCAAACTATGGCTACACCTTC; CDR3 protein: CASSKDTPNYGYTF
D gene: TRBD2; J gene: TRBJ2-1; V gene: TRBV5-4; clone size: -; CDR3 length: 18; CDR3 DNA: TGTGCCAGCAGCTTGGGGGTGGGACTAGCGGTATTTCGGGATGAGCAGTTCTTC; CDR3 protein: CASSLGVGLAVFRDEQFF
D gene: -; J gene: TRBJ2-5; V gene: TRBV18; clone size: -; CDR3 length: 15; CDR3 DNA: TGTGCCAGCTCACCTTCCCAGGCTGGCGCAGGGACCCAGTACTTC; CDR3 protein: CASSPSQAGAGTQYF
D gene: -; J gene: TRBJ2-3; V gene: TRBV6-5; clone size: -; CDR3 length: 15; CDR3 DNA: TGTGCCATCAATGTTGGGTACGCTAGCACAGATACGCAGTATTTT; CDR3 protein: CAINVGYASTDTQYF
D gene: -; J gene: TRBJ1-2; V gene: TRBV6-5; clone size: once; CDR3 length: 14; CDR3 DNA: TGTGCCAGCAGTCTATTAGGACCTAACTATGGCTACACCTTC; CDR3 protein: CASSLLGPNYGYTF
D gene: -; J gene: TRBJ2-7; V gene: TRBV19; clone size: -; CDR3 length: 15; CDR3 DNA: TGTGCCAGTAGTATAGTTAGCGGAGCCTCCTACGAGCAGTACTTC; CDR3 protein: CASSIVSGASYEQYF
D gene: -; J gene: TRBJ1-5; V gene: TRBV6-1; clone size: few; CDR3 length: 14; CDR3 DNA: TGTGCCAGCAGACCGGCAGGAATAGATTCGCCCCAGCATTTT; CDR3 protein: CASRPAGIDSPQHF